Described below is a single T cell receptor beta chain sequence and its context. The antigen remains unidentified. V lost 8 bases, J lost 0 bases, and 10 bases stayed unmatched. CDR1 and CDR2 from the germline V gene are SGHAT and FQNNGV. The length of the CDR3 is 16 residues. TCRdb re-analysed the reads in MiXCR, keeping a single row per CDR3 protein. Of approximately 220,000 distinct CDR3 sequences in the sample, approximately 38% are singletons; the top ten hold approximately 60%. This entry is derived from a study of T cell repertoires in cytomegalovirus infection. Overall study context: HLA-B-restricted CMV epitopes that are well studied were used alongside recently identified HLA-C-restricted ones. A matching HLA type, together with CMV infection, was signaled by public TCR beta signatures. Findings and caveats of the study: The ex vivo response was dominated by HLA-C-restricted CMV-specific TCR beta clonotypes.

This rearrangement joins TRBV11-2 to TRBJ2-1; 7 bases align to TRBD1. This specimen consisted of CD8+ T cells from cultured PBMCs, obtained from culture after CMV antigen stimulation. The TCR comes from a human donor in good health (CMV status not recorded). Some clones in this sample may be carry-over from other donors' samples. The CDR3 DNA is TGTGCCAGCCTCCCCCCGGGACAGAGCTCCTACAATGAGCAGTTCTTC. Amino acid sequence: CASLPPGQSSYNEQFF.